Sequencing of this TCR beta chain was carried out in a study of blood T cell repertoires in COVID-19. Study context: The analysed material was cDNA or gDNA that came from T cells, B-cell-depleted T cells, or PBMCs.

Seattle researchers signed up patients amid active infection and tracked them longitudinally. The germline V gene encodes CDR1 SGHNT and CDR2 YYREEE (reference sequence). With 0 bases clipped from V and 8 bases from J, the junction kept 5 bases outside the gene matches. The CDR3 is 15 residues long. As handled by the study authors: Reference gene primer amplification yielded estimated nucleated cell counts. Profiling relied on immunoSEQ multiplex PCR, and the TCRdb table lists in-frame clones only, not all of them. V, J and clone size are taken as reported in that table, and D and trimming were inferred from the DNA itself. The sample includes about 97,000 clones, approximately 90% of them seen just once.

This sequence originates from a woman in her forties or fifties with COVID-19, enrolled during active disease. The sample was peripheral blood. The V gene is TRBV5-4, the J gene TRBJ2-1; 10 bases fit TRBD1. The chain's CDR3 is CASSLVGTGVHEQFF. The DNA of the CDR3 is TGTGCCAGCAGCTTGGTTGGGACAGGGGTCCATGAGCAGTTCTTC. Drawing the rest from reference TRBV5-4 and TRBJ2-1, the complete variable domain is ETGVTQSPTHLIKTRGQQVTLRCSSQSGHNTVSWYQQALGQGPQFIFQYYREEENGRGNFPPRFSGLQFPNYSSELNVNALELDDSALYLCASSLVGTGVHEQFFGPGTRLTVL.